This T cell receptor (beta chain) stems from a study of blood T cell repertoires in COVID-19. Concerning this clone itself: Other DNA sequences of this sample code for an identical CDR3.

Clones were sequenced by immunoSEQ multiplex PCR, and TCRdb holds only the in-frame ones, with some missing. The sample consists of a few hundred thousand clones, about nine tenths of them appearing once. The CDR3 is made up of 14 amino acids. The V gene's germline CDR1 is SGHAT and CDR2 FQNNGV. The trim removed 2 bases at V and 3 bases at J, leaving 2 bases unmatched. V is TRBV11-2 and J is TRBJ2-3, with 7 bases fitting TRBD2. The receptor was isolated from a man in his fifties or sixties with active or convalescent COVID-19. Source material: peripheral blood. The CDR3 bases are TGTGCCAGCAGCTTAACGGGGGGTACAGATACGCAGTATTTT. This sequence encodes CASSLTGGTDTQYF.